This T cell receptor (beta chain) was captured in a study of radiotherapy plus CTLA-4 blockade in lung cancer. To note about this clone: Its antigen is unknown.

The CDR3 sequence is 16 residues long. V was pared by 4 bases and J by 2 bases, with 12 bases between. The germline V gene encodes CDR1 LNHDA and CDR2 SQIVND (reference sequence). Lung cancer patients with chemo-refractory metastatic non-small-cell disease were given focal radiation plus CTLA-4 blockade with ipilimumab. Sequencing was performed with immunoSEQ multiplex PCR; in TCRdb, only in-frame clones are kept and a portion is missing. This sample carries tens of thousands of clones, approximately 73% of them seen once, and the ten largest clones take more than 3.5%. Findings and caveats of the study: TCR clones of tumor origin grew in blood after radiotherapy plus ipilimumab.

The sample consisted of peripheral blood, taken from a patient treated with radiotherapy plus ipilimumab. The receptor's source is a human donor with non-small cell lung cancer who had stable disease on radiotherapy plus ipilimumab. This sequence joins TRBV19 and TRBJ2-6, with D perhaps TRBD2 (6 bases). The CDR3: CASSTGEIAGANVLTF. The CDR3, as DNA: TGTGCCAGTAGTACGGGGGAAATAGCTGGGGCCAACGTCCTGACTTTC. Based on the CDR3 plus reference TRBV19 and TRBJ2-6, the full variable domain is DGGITQSPKYLFRKEGQNVTLSCEQNLNHDAMYWYRQDPGQGLRLIYYSQIVNDFQKGDIAEGYSVSREKKESFPLTVTSAQKNPTAFYLCASSTGEIAGANVLTFGAGSRLTVL.